This is a list of T cell receptor beta chains from one sample in a study of OX40 agonist ivuxolimab in advanced cancers. Only in-frame clones appear in the TCRdb table, and some are missing; sequencing was by immunoSEQ multiplex PCR. The table has 70,000 to 75,000 clones, about 86% seen once. This specimen was CD4+ or CD8+ T cells sorted from blood, taken in a trial of the OX40 agonist ivuxolimab. The receptors here all came from an adult with an advanced solid tumor such as melanoma, head and neck, liver or kidney cancer. Each CDR3 is given with its conserved first and last residue. The D gene is left open where the match is weak. Clone size appears in some rows only: once, few, many, or a class for an expanded clone.

V: TRBV19; D: .; J: TRBJ2-2; size: .; DNA: TGTGCCAGTACCCTGGCTGGCAGGGAGATCGGGGAGCTGTTTTTT; CDR3: CASTLAGREIGELFF
V: TRBV6-6; D: TRBD1; J: TRBJ1-2; size: .; DNA: TGTGCCAGCAGTGGGGGACAGGGGGCGCTTGGCTACACCTTC; CDR3: CASSGGQGALGYTF
V: TRBV7-3; D: TRBD1; J: TRBJ2-3; size: .; DNA: TGTGCCAGCAGCTTGGGAACGACAGGGAAGAGCACAGATACGCAGTATTTT; CDR3: CASSLGTTGKSTDTQYF
V: TRBV19; D: .; J: TRBJ1-6; size: .; DNA: TGTGCCACCAAACCGACAGGTTATAATTCACCCCTCCACTTT; CDR3: CATKPTGYNSPLHF
V: TRBV29-1; D: .; J: TRBJ1-2; size: .; DNA: TGCAGCGTCGACAATAACTATGGCTACACCTTC; CDR3: CSVDNNYGYTF
V: TRBV23-1; D: TRBD1; J: TRBJ2-2; size: .; DNA: TGCGCCAGCAAGAAAAACAGGGGGGAGAACACCGGGGAGCTGTTTTTT; CDR3: CASKKNRGENTGELFF
V: TRBV7-2; D: TRBD2; J: TRBJ2-1; size: once; DNA: TGTGCCAGCAGCCGGGAGGGCCGGAATGAGCAGTTCTTC; CDR3: CASSREGRNEQFF
V: TRBV4-1; D: .; J: TRBJ2-7; size: .; DNA: TGCGCCAGCAGCCCCCTACCGGGCGGTAGCCTCCCCTACGAGCAGTACTTC; CDR3: CASSPLPGGSLPYEQYF
V: TRBV10-1; D: TRBD1; J: TRBJ2-4; size: .; DNA: TGCGCCAGCAGGTACAGGGGTCAGTACTTC; CDR3: CASRYRGQYF
V: TRBV5-1; D: TRBD2; J: TRBJ2-4; size: .; DNA: TGCGCCAGTAGGCGGACTAGCGAAAACATTCAGTACTTC; CDR3: CASRRTSENIQYF
V: TRBV7-9; D: .; J: TRBJ1-1; size: .; DNA: TGTGCCAGCAGCCCTGACGGGGGGGGAATGAACACTGAAGCTTTCTTT; CDR3: CASSPDGGGMNTEAFF
V: TRBV2; D: .; J: TRBJ2-1; size: once; DNA: TGTGCCAGCATGGCGGGGCCCTACAATGAGCAGTTCTTC; CDR3: CASMAGPYNEQFF
V: TRBV27; D: .; J: TRBJ2-7; size: .; DNA: TGTGCCAGCAGTTTACGCGGGGGCGCAGGATACTACGAGCAGTACTTC; CDR3: CASSLRGGAGYYEQYF
V: TRBV19; D: .; J: TRBJ2-1; size: .; DNA: TGTGCCAGTACCAAACCCGCCCCCGGGTACAATGAGCAGTTCTTC; CDR3: CASTKPAPGYNEQFF
V: TRBV7-2; D: TRBD1; J: TRBJ2-7; size: .; DNA: TGTGCCAGCAGCTTAATGGCGGGACAGGGTATAGTCGAGCAGTACTTC; CDR3: CASSLMAGQGIVEQYF
V: TRBV28; D: .; J: TRBJ2-2; size: .; DNA: TGTGCCAGCACCAAAGGGCCCGGGGAGCTGTTTTTT; CDR3: CASTKGPGELFF
V: TRBV7-2; D: TRBD1; J: TRBJ1-4; size: .; DNA: TGTGCCAGCAGCCTCGGGACAGGGTACCCTAATGAAAAACTGTTTTTT; CDR3: CASSLGTGYPNEKLFF
V: TRBV6-5; D: .; J: TRBJ1-3; size: .; DNA: TGTGCCAGCAGTTACGGGCAGCTTGGAAACACCATATATTTT; CDR3: CASSYGQLGNTIYF
V: TRBV7-3; D: .; J: TRBJ2-5; size: .; DNA: TGTGCCAGCAGCTTCGGTAGCGGACAAGAGACCCAGTACTTC; CDR3: CASSFGSGQETQYF
V: TRBV15; D: .; J: TRBJ2-7; size: .; DNA: TGTGCCACCAGCAGAGACCTGAGACAGAATGGCGAGCAGTACTTC; CDR3: CATSRDLRQNGEQYF
V: TRBV5-1; D: TRBD1; J: TRBJ2-1; size: .; DNA: TGCGCCAGCAGCCTGTACCGGGACAGGGTGGGCAATGAGCAGTTCTTC; CDR3: CASSLYRDRVGNEQFF
V: TRBV18; D: .; J: TRBJ1-2; size: .; DNA: TGTGCCAGCTCTCGGGGGCTGGTTGATGGCTACACCTTC; CDR3: CASSRGLVDGYTF
V: TRBV5-4; D: .; J: TRBJ1-6; size: .; DNA: TGTGCCAGCAGCTTGGCCATGAAGGGTTCTAATTCACCCCTCCACTTT; CDR3: CASSLAMKGSNSPLHF
V: TRBV4-1; D: TRBD2; J: TRBJ2-1; size: .; DNA: TGCGCCAGCAGCCTTAGCGGGAGTCCCTACAATGAGCAGTTCTTC; CDR3: CASSLSGSPYNEQFF
V: TRBV9; D: TRBD1; J: TRBJ1-4; size: .; DNA: TGTGCCAGCAGCAGTCGACAGGGAGGTGAAAAACTGTTTTTT; CDR3: CASSSRQGGEKLFF
V: TRBV2; D: TRBD2; J: TRBJ2-7; size: .; DNA: TGTGCCAGCAGGCGCTCCGGGACGGGGGGCTACGAGCAGTACTTC; CDR3: CASRRSGTGGYEQYF
V: TRBV11-2; D: .; J: TRBJ2-7; size: few; DNA: TGTGCCAGCAGCTCAGTAAGGGGCAGGGGGGGCTCCTACGAGCAGTACTTC; CDR3: CASSSVRGRGGSYEQYF
V: TRBV6-1; D: .; J: TRBJ1-1; size: once; DNA: TGTGCCAGCAGTGAAGGCGGGGGAGTGAACACTGAAGCTTTCTTT; CDR3: CASSEGGGVNTEAFF
V: TRBV19; D: .; J: TRBJ1-3; size: .; DNA: TGTGCCAGTAGCCCGGGACGCTCTGGAAACACCATATATTTT; CDR3: CASSPGRSGNTIYF
V: TRBV28; D: TRBD1; J: TRBJ1-2; size: .; DNA: TGTGCCAGCAGTAACGGACAGGGGACGGTTGGCTACACCTTC; CDR3: CASSNGQGTVGYTF
V: TRBV5-4; D: .; J: TRBJ2-1; size: .; DNA: TGTGCCAGCAGCTTGGACGGCGGGGTCTCCTACAATGAGCAGTTCTTC; CDR3: CASSLDGGVSYNEQFF
V: TRBV9; D: TRBD2; J: TRBJ2-1; size: .; DNA: TGTGCCAGCAGCGTTAGCGGGGCAAACAATGAGCAGTTCTTC; CDR3: CASSVSGANNEQFF
V: TRBV7-9; D: .; J: TRBJ1-3; size: .; DNA: TGTGCCAGCAGCTTAAGCATCTCTGGAAACACCATATATTTT; CDR3: CASSLSISGNTIYF
V: TRBV19; D: .; J: TRBJ1-5; size: .; DNA: TGTGCCAGTAATCTTCCGAAGGGGGAACTTTTCAATCAGCCCCAGCATTTT; CDR3: CASNLPKGELFNQPQHF
V: TRBV19; D: .; J: TRBJ1-2; size: .; DNA: TGTGCCAGTAGCCCGGGCCCACTGATTAACTATGGCTACACCTTC; CDR3: CASSPGPLINYGYTF
V: TRBV9; D: .; J: TRBJ2-4; size: .; DNA: TGTGCCAGCAGCGGAGGACAGTCAAGTAACATTCAGTACTTC; CDR3: CASSGGQSSNIQYF
V: TRBV6-5; D: TRBD2; J: TRBJ2-1; size: .; DNA: TGTGCCAGCAGTTTCTTAGCGGGGGGGAACAATGAGCAGTTCTTC; CDR3: CASSFLAGGNNEQFF
V: TRBV5-1; D: .; J: TRBJ2-4; size: .; DNA: TGCGCCAGCAGCGACCGGACTGCAAAGAACATTCAGTACTTC; CDR3: CASSDRTAKNIQYF
V: TRBV18; D: .; J: TRBJ2-3; size: .; DNA: TGTGCCAGCACCAGCTCGGCAGATACGCAGTATTTT; CDR3: CASTSSADTQYF
V: TRBV10-3; D: .; J: TRBJ2-1; size: .; DNA: TGTGCCATCAGTGACAAGGGGGAGAGAATGAATGAGCAGTTCTTC; CDR3: CAISDKGERMNEQFF
V: TRBV2; D: .; J: TRBJ2-7; size: .; DNA: TGTGCCAGCAGTGAAGCCGAGGGGGTTCCCTCCTACGAGCAGTACTTC; CDR3: CASSEAEGVPSYEQYF
V: TRBV27; D: .; J: TRBJ2-7; size: .; DNA: TGTGCCAGCTCTCAGGGGGGCTACGAGCAGTACTTC; CDR3: CASSQGGYEQYF
V: TRBV27; D: TRBD2; J: TRBJ2-5; size: once; DNA: TGTGCCAGCAGTTTCGGGACTAGCGGTAAAGAGACCCAGTACTTC; CDR3: CASSFGTSGKETQYF
V: TRBV28; D: TRBD1; J: TRBJ1-3; size: .; DNA: TGTGCCACTTTTGAGGACAGGGTTCAAAACCTTGGAAACACCATATATTTT; CDR3: CATFEDRVQNLGNTIYF
V: TRBV6-1; D: TRBD2; J: TRBJ2-2; size: .; DNA: TGTGCCAGCAGTGTTAGGGACTACCTGAACACCGGGGAGCTGTTTTTT; CDR3: CASSVRDYLNTGELFF
V: TRBV9; D: TRBD2; J: TRBJ2-1; size: .; DNA: TGTGCCAGCAGCCAGGGACTAGTGACCTACAATGAGCAGTTCTTC; CDR3: CASSQGLVTYNEQFF